This T cell receptor beta chain derives from a study of cytomegalovirus exposure and HLA in healthy donors. The study's findings and limits: The tendency of first-cohort TCR clusters to co-occur in the 90 to 150 validation repertoires was the finding of a later analysis. Most TCR sequences were uncommon, yet certain public TCRs appeared in many donors.

A remark on this clone: Its cognate antigen is unknown.

Produced via immunoSEQ multiplex PCR; TCRdb's table is partial and in-frame only. The table includes about 79,000 clones, 93% detected once. V was pared by 2 bases and J by 2 bases, with 10 bases between. This CDR3 spans 14 amino acids. Germline V lookup: CDR1 SGHNT, CDR2 YYREEE (reference sequence). Sequencing input: PBMCs. The rearrangement links TRBV5-4 to TRBJ2-5; maybe TRBD2 (6 bases). This TCR came from a woman aged 25 to 39 in good health and CMV-seronegative. CDR3: CASSLRLDQETQYF. CDR3 coding DNA: TGTGCCAGCAGCTTACGACTAGATCAAGAGACCCAGTACTTC. Based on the CDR3 plus reference TRBV5-4 and TRBJ2-5, the full variable domain is ETGVTQSPTHLIKTRGQQVTLRCSSQSGHNTVSWYQQALGQGPQFIFQYYREEENGRGNFPPRFSGLQFPNYSSELNVNALELDDSALYLCASSLRLDQETQYFGPGTRLLVL.